The sequence of this TCR beta chain was determined in a study of blood T cell repertoires in COVID-19. Study in general: From the United States, Italy and Spain came samples of acute and convalescent COVID-19. T cells, B-cell-depleted T cells, or PBMCs supplied cDNA or gDNA.

This CDR3 spans 12 amino acids. V was shortened by 4 bases and J by 10 bases, with 13 bases between the two germline ends. Germline V gene sequence: CDR1 KGHSH, CDR2 LQKENI. The protocol was immunoSEQ multiplex PCR, while the TCRdb copy is restricted to in-frame clones and leaves out a portion. The profile shows about 120,000 clones, 70% to 80% of them singletons. The count of this clone is one. This TCR was sampled from a man between 65 and 79 years old with acute or convalescent COVID-19. This rearrangement joins TRBV18 to TRBJ1-2; D is unresolved. The sequenced material came from peripheral blood. As DNA, the CDR3 is TGTGCCAGCTCACGAGACAACGAATCCTACACCTTC. This encodes CASSRDNESYTF.